The clone carrying this TCR beta chain was counted at least ten times. Its specificity is not known. Treatment was busulfan-fludarabine conditioning, a marrow graft, and cyclophosphamide on days +3 and +4. These data belong to a study of T cells after posttransplantation cyclophosphamide. Clones were read by immunoSEQ multiplex PCR, and TCRdb kept only the in-frame ones, dropping some. The sample holds over 10,000 clones, and no clone turns up only once. Notes on the study in general: Donor CD8+ memory clones often dominated recipient blood repertoires at later times.

The sample consisted of PBMCs, taken after allogeneic stem cell transplant with posttransplant cyclophosphamide. This clonotype originated in a female patient aged 40 to 50 who received an allogeneic stem cell transplant from an unrelated donor, was CMV-positive, and had acute GVHD only. Some T cells may be supplied by the graft donor.

The CDR3 is CASSQLAGSYNEQFF. The DNA for the CDR3 is TGTGCCAGCTCCCAACTAGCGGGCTCCTACAATGAGCAGTTCTTC. The chain couples TRBV14 to TRBJ2-1, with 9 bases fitting TRBD2. Germline-derived CDR1 and CDR2 are SGHDN and FVKESK. With V trimmed by 8 bases and J by 0 bases, 5 bases remained unmatched. The CDR3 contains 15 residues.